This note documents a single T cell receptor (beta chain) sequence. V lost 6 bases and J lost 2; bases outside the gene matches: 4. The CDR3 loop spans 13 amino acids. The germline V gene encodes CDR1 MDHEN and CDR2 SYDVKM. The entry originates in a study of blood T cell repertoires in COVID-19. Measured with immunoSEQ multiplex PCR; TCRdb has only the in-frame clones, and not every one. The repertoire holds under 400,000 clones, with around 87% as singletons. Across 20 to 25 US areas, participants ranged in age from roughly 18 to 95 years. The receptor's source is a man in his forties in a cohort exposed to, infected with or recovered from COVID-19 (not recorded which). This chain joins TRBV28 and TRBJ2-7, with 7 bases aligning to TRBD1. What was sequenced was PBMCs or T cells enriched from blood (not recorded which). DNA for the CDR3: TGTGCCAGCAGGAACGGACAGGCCTACGAGCAGTACTTC. Translation: CASRNGQAYEQYF.